The 5 T cell receptor beta chains presented below share a single source sample, sequenced in a study of regulatory T cells in long-lasting Graves disease. Time point in this sample: persistent/refractory GD, antithyroid drugs over 5 years with positive TRAb. PBMCs provided the RNA from which the TCR library was made. Sequencing libraries for TCR beta were prepared with iRepertoire HTBI primers and Arm-PCR of CDR3 regions. One entry per CDR3 protein, called by TCRdb with MiXCR from the multiplex PCR reads. The sample holds 300,000 or so distinct CDR3 sequences; around 20% are singletons and the top ten take roughly 27%. The input for sequencing was peripheral blood mononuclear cells (PBMCs), taken when the disease was refractory, from a patient treated with antithyroid drugs. These TCRs come from a female donor with Graves disease.

To note about this clonotype: A read error may explain this, as a much larger clone is one base away. The rearrangement joins TRBV24-1 to TRBJ1-1; D gene uncertain. The CDR3 contains 14 residues. The germline CDR1 and CDR2 sequences are KGHDR and SFDVKD. Trimming left V 4 bases short and J 8 bases short, with 16 bases between. CDR3 amino acids: CATSDPNSGPEAFF. Here the CDR3 DNA reads TGTGCCACCAGTGACCCAAACTCGGGCCCAGAAGCTTTCTTT.

V gene TRBV12-3 or TRBV12-4 combines with J gene TRBJ2-3; 8 nucleotides align to TRBD2. The CDR3 sequence is 16 residues long. J lost 3 bases, V lost 0 bases, and 5 bases had no gene match. The CDR3 DNA sequence: TGTGCCAGCAGTTTAGCTTACGGGAGGGCTACAGATACGCAGTATTTT. It is translated as CASSLAYGRATDTQYF.

This clonotype was detected only a few times. V usage is TRBV4-3 and J usage is TRBJ2-3, with TRBD2 identical over 8 bases. Germline assignment: CDR1 LGHNA and CDR2 YSLEER. CDR3 length equals 16 residues. The junction had 9 bases not matched to a gene; V was cut back by 3 bases and J by 4 bases. The CDR3 sequence is CASSHRLATPADTQYF. The CDR3, as DNA: TGCGCCAGCAGCCATCGACTAGCGACACCGGCAGATACGCAGTATTTT.

This clonotype was counted only a few times. The chain combines TRBV3-1 with TRBJ1-6; TRBD1 matches 7 bases. The CDR3 has 18 amino acids. The junction had 11 bases not matched to a gene; V was cut back by 6 bases and J by 0 bases. Germline CDR1 LGHDT, CDR2 YNNKEL (reference sequence). CDR3 amino acids: CASRSGGTWSSYNSPLHF. CDR3 sequence (DNA): TGTGCCAGCAGATCAGGGGGGACATGGAGCTCCTATAATTCACCCCTCCACTTT.

As concerns this clonotype: This clone may be a read error of a much larger clone one base away. The chain has TRBV6-2 or TRBV6-3 and TRBJ1-5; D uncertain. Germline V gene sequence: CDR1 MNHEY, CDR2 SVGEGT. This CDR3 is 14 amino acids long. The CDR3: CASSDGFGNRPQHF. DNA of the CDR3: TGTGCCAGCAGTGACGGGTTTGGCAATCGGCCCCAGCATTTT.